Listed here is a single T cell receptor (beta chain). Original data processing: Quantification of nucleated cells was approximated via reference gene primer amplification. TCRdb's copy holds only in-frame clones and misses some; the assay was immunoSEQ multiplex PCR. The V and J calls and the clone size are those of that table, but D and trimming were determined from the DNA. The sample consists of just over 75,000 clones, around 83% of them appearing once. This entry is derived from a study of blood T cell repertoires in COVID-19. Across the whole study: Both acute and convalescent COVID-19 samples were obtained from the United States, Italy and Spain. PBMCs, B-cell-depleted T cells, or T cells provided the cDNA or gDNA that made up the material.

The receptor was derived from a man in his fifties with acute or convalescent COVID-19. The sample consisted of peripheral blood.

The CDR3 DNA follows: TGTGCCAGCAGCGCGACAGTTTTGACTAATGAAAAACTGTTTTTT. Translation gives CASSATVLTNEKLFF. The chain uses TRBV9 and TRBJ1-4, with D tentatively TRBD1 (5 bases). Germline lookup yields CDR1 SGDLS and CDR2 YYNGEE. This CDR3 is 15 amino acids long. Trimming shortened V by 3 bases and J by 2 bases, and 11 bases separated the two germline ends.